This T cell receptor beta chain was captured in a study of T cells after posttransplantation cyclophosphamide. Study-wide findings and caveats: Skin or GI-infiltrating T cells shared few TRB sequences with blood. After PTCy, TRB diversity resembled that of CNI/methotrexate controls. Donor CD8+ memory clones often dominated recipient blood repertoires at later times.

After removal of 5 bases from V and 7 bases from J, the junction contained 8 bases not matched to a gene. The CDR3 consists of 14 residues. CDR1 and CDR2 (germline): SGHRS, YFSETQ. This clone was observed at least ten times. Its antigen is unidentified. Using immunoSEQ multiplex PCR, the repertoire was profiled, and TCRdb retains in-frame clones only, with some absent. The profile covers around 26,000 clones, none occurring a single time. Treatment was busulfan-fludarabine conditioning, a marrow graft, and cyclophosphamide on days +3 and +4. This sequence originates from a male patient in his late teens or twenties who received an allogeneic stem cell transplant from a related donor, was CMV-positive, and had no GVHD. These T cells may partly come from the graft donor. The sequences come from PBMCs, collected after allogeneic stem cell transplant with posttransplant cyclophosphamide. The chain recombines TRBV5-1 with TRBJ1-2; 10 bases fit TRBD1. The DNA for the CDR3 is TGCGCCAGCAGTATTGACAGGGGGCGTGTTGGCTACACCTTC. Its protein product is CASSIDRGRVGYTF.